What follows are 32 T cell receptor beta chains derived from one specimen sequenced in a study of T cell changes during pregnancy in multiple sclerosis (dated by TCRdb to between 2018 and 2021). Library method: the immunoSEQ multiplex PCR assay. Here the immuneACCESS table is served through TCRdb, limited to in-frame sequences with V and J called. Missing clones are a known gap in these copies; in checked studies unresolved V genes cover under half, and the rest lacks a known reason. Across this sample there are fewer than 25,000 clones, with roughly 90% seen only once. 9.4% of the sample belongs to the ten largest clones. The material was CD8+ T cells from peripheral blood mononuclear cells, obtained in the third trimester of pregnancy. The source is a female donor in good health, enrolled as a control in a pregnancy study.

The CDR3 coding sequence is TGTGCCATCAGTGACCCCGACGACCAGGGGACCCACCGGCCGAACACTGAAGCTTTCTTT. As protein: CAISDPDDQGTHRPNTEAFF. The chain has TRBV10-3 and TRBJ1-1; a possible D gene is TRBD1 (6 bases). The CDR3 runs to 20 residues. Between the trimmed V and J ends, which lost 3 bases and 1 base, there was a span of 27 bases. From germline, CDR1 is ENHRY and CDR2 SYGVKD.

The chain combines TRBV27 with TRBJ1-1, with unresolved D. With 4 bases removed from V and 5 bases from J, the gap between germline ends came to 17 bases. The CDR3 is 15 amino acids. CDR1 and CDR2 from the germline V gene are MNHEY and SMNVEV (reference sequence). CDR3 sequence reads: CASSSLFGERTEAFF. The CDR3, as DNA: TGTGCCAGCAGTTCCCTATTTGGGGAGAGGACTGAAGCTTTCTTT.

The CDR3 bases are TGTGCCAGCAGCTTATCAGAGAACACTGAAGCTTTCTTT. Amino acid sequence: CASSLSENTEAFF. V is TRBV7-9 and J is TRBJ1-1; D not resolved. The V gene lost 2 bases and the J gene lost 1 base, with 5 bases spanning the gap. This CDR3 is 13 amino acids long. CDR1 SEHNR and CDR2 FQNEAQ come from the germline V gene (reference sequence).

This clone has a single count. The rearrangement joins TRBV27 to TRBJ2-1; a possible D gene is TRBD1 (5 bases). The CDR3 contains 12 residues. Germline CDR1 is MNHEY and CDR2 is SMNVEV (reference sequence). Trimming stripped 5 bases from V and 11 bases from J, with 13 bases between. CDR3 residues: CASSRQSNKQFF. The CDR3 DNA sequence: TGTGCCAGCAGTCGACAGTCTAATAAGCAGTTCTTC.

The gene calls are TRBV7-6 and TRBJ1-2, with 7 bases fitting TRBD1. The CDR3 spans 13 residues. With 6 bases clipped from V and 8 bases from J, the junction kept 9 bases outside the gene matches. Germline loops: CDR1 SGHVS, CDR2 FNYEAQ. The CDR3 DNA reads TGTGCCAGCAGTCCTTCAGGGGGTATCGGCTACACCTTC. This gives the protein CASSPSGGIGYTF.

V usage is TRBV27 and J usage is TRBJ1-5; D gene unclear. The CDR3 totals 14 residues. Germline V gives CDR1 MNHEY, CDR2 SMNVEV (reference sequence). V lost 5 bases, J lost 2 bases, and 10 bases lay in between. The CDR3 is CASSPGVGNQPQHF. The DNA for the CDR3 is TGTGCCAGCAGTCCCGGGGTCGGCAATCAGCCCCAGCATTTT.

A note on this clone: The sample contains more than one DNA sequence encoding this CDR3. The chain uses TRBV28 and TRBJ1-5; 10 nucleotides align to TRBD1. Germline V gives CDR1 MDHEN, CDR2 SYDVKM. The CDR3 covers 16 residues. V lost 6 bases and J lost 2; bases outside the gene matches: 7. Here the CDR3 DNA reads TGTGCCAGCAGGGGGGACAGGGGACGCGGCAATCAGCCCCAGCATTTT. As protein: CASRGDRGRGNQPQHF.

The chain carries TRBV12-2 and TRBJ2-3; the DNA was not compared with TRBD2, the D call given in the table. TRBV12-2 is designated a pseudogene. The CDR3 spans 19 residues. DNA of the CDR3: TGTGCAAGTCGCTTCCCAGGACTAGCGGGAGGGCGGTGCACAGATACGCAGTATTTT. Translation gives CASRFPGLAGGRCTDTQYF.

The chain carries TRBV28 and TRBJ1-5, with D perhaps matching TRBD1 (5 bases). Trimming took off 3 bases at V and 1 base at J, with 13 bases between the two ends. The CDR3 runs to 16 residues. CDR1 and CDR2 (germline): MDHEN, SYDVKM. CDR3 sequence (DNA): TGTGCCAGCAGTTTCGGGCAGGGATTAAGCAATCAGCCCCAGCATTTT. Protein product: CASSFGQGLSNQPQHF. The full variable domain, its missing parts supplied by reference TRBV28 and TRBJ1-5, is DVKVTQSSRYLVKRTGEKVFLECVQDMDHENMFWYRQDPGLGLRLIYFSYDVKMKEKGDIPEGYSVSREKKERFSLILESASTNQTSMYLCASSFGQGLSNQPQHFGDGTRLSIL.

V is TRBV7-5 and J is TRBJ1-1. TRBV7-5 is annotated as a pseudogene. The CDR3 has 14 amino acids. The CDR3 here is CARRTRLKNTEAFF. As DNA, the CDR3 is TGTGCCAGAAGGACGCGACTGAAGAACACTGAAGCTTTCTTT.

The chain recombines TRBV19 with TRBJ2-7; TRBD1 might be the D (6 bases). V was trimmed by 2 bases and J by 2 bases, leaving 16 bases between them. Germline lookup yields CDR1 LNHDA and CDR2 SQIVND (reference sequence). The CDR3 has 16 amino acids. The CDR3 protein is CASSILRTELTYEQYF. CDR3 bases: TGTGCCAGTAGTATATTAAGGACAGAGCTCACCTACGAGCAGTACTTC.

CDR3 sequence: CASSPKGMALHEQYF. The DNA for the CDR3 is TGTGCCAGCAGCCCCAAGGGGATGGCCTTGCACGAGCAGTACTTC. The chain carries TRBV9 and TRBJ2-7, with D perhaps TRBD1 (5 bases). The V gene's germline CDR1 is SGDLS and CDR2 YYNGEE. This CDR3 spans 15 amino acids. V was cut by 4 bases and J by 5 bases, with 19 bases left in between.

The V gene is TRBV7-9, the J gene TRBJ2-5; TRBD1 aligns across 10 bases. The CDR3 sequence is 16 residues long. In germline, CDR1 is SEHNR, CDR2 FQNEAQ (reference sequence). The J segment lost 5 bases and the V segment lost 3 bases, leaving 9 bases of the junction unmatched. The CDR3 coding sequence is TGTGCCAGCAGCTTCCGTCGGGACAGGGGCCCGGAGACCCAGTACTTC. This codes for CASSFRRDRGPETQYF.

This chain links TRBV10-3 with TRBJ2-1; weak D call: TRBD1 (5 bases). This CDR3 contains 14 residues. Trimming removed 10 bases from V and 5 bases from J, with 18 bases in between. In germline, CDR1 is ENHRY, CDR2 SYGVKD. Here the CDR3 reads CATGAQGIHNEQFF. CDR3 DNA sequence: TGTGCCACTGGGGCCCAGGGAATCCACAATGAGCAGTTCTTC.

The CDR3 loop reads CASSLGQGYRGYTF. CDR3 nucleotides: TGTGCCAGCAGTTTGGGACAGGGATATAGGGGCTACACCTTC. The chain employs TRBV27 and TRBJ1-2, with 9 nucleotides matching TRBD1. The CDR3 is 14 residues long. Trimming took 3 bases from V and 8 from J; bases not matched to a gene: 7. CDR1 MNHEY and CDR2 SMNVEV come from the germline V gene (reference sequence).

The chain recombines TRBV2 with TRBJ1-5; 7 nucleotides agree with TRBD1. Germline CDR1 and CDR2: SNHLY and FYNNEI. V lost 7 bases and J lost 2; bases outside the gene matches: 17. The length of the CDR3 is 18 residues. The CDR3 DNA reads as TGTGCCAGCACTTCGGATGACAGGGTCGGGATTGGCAATCAGCCCCAGCATTTT. It translates to CASTSDDRVGIGNQPQHF.

This chain uses TRBV4-2 with TRBJ2-3; D may be TRBD2 (7 bases). The CDR3 has 15 residues. Germline V lookup: CDR1 LGHNA, CDR2 YNFKEQ. Trimming removed 1 base at V and 4 bases at J, with 12 bases between. As DNA, the CDR3 is TGTGCCAGCAGCCAAGGGGGCGGGGGCGCAGATACGCAGTATTTT. Encoded protein: CASSQGGGGADTQYF.

V is TRBV25-1 and J is TRBJ2-3; unclear D gene. V lost 0 bases, J lost 10 bases, and 11 bases lay in between. Germline CDR1 is MGHDK and CDR2 is SYGVNS. This CDR3 spans 13 amino acids. The CDR3 bases are TGTGCCAGCAGTGAATATGTCTGGTCGGCGCAGTATTTT. Encoded protein: CASSEYVWSAQYF.

This clone qualifies as medium-sized. CDR3 in amino acids: CASDVRVPGTEAFF. The CDR3 region has the DNA TGTGCCAGCGATGTGCGGGTCCCAGGCACTGAAGCTTTCTTT. The V and J genes are TRBV6-4 and TRBJ1-1, with D hard to call. The CDR3 consists of 14 residues. Germline V gives CDR1 MRHNA, CDR2 SNTAGT. The V and J ends lost 8 bases and 4 bases respectively, with 17 bases between them.

V is TRBV5-1 and J is TRBJ1-1; TRBD1 matches at 10 bases. In germline, CDR1 is SGHRS, CDR2 YFSETQ. The V gene end was trimmed by 4 bases and the J gene end by 8 bases; junction bases not matched to a gene: 8. The CDR3 length is 14 residues. The CDR3 DNA is TGCGCCAGCAGCGCCCGGGACAGGGGCTTAGAAGCTTTCTTT. Translated: CASSARDRGLEAFF.

This chain uses TRBV11-2 with TRBJ1-1; D not resolved. Trimming took off 3 bases at V and 9 bases at J, with 14 bases between the two ends. This CDR3 comprises 13 residues. Germline CDR1 SGHAT, CDR2 FQNNGV. The CDR3 DNA follows: TGTGCCAGCAGCTTGATCGCAACCGAGCAAGCTTTCTTT. This gives the protein CASSLIATEQAFF.

In DNA, the CDR3 is TGTGCCAGCAGGAAAGCGACAGTGGGGCCCACCGGGGAGCTGTTTTTT. It is translated as CASRKATVGPTGELFF. V gene TRBV28 combines with J gene TRBJ2-2, with D perhaps matching TRBD1 (5 bases). V lost 6 bases and J lost 4, with 18 bases in between. This CDR3 spans 16 amino acids. Germline V lookup: CDR1 MDHEN, CDR2 SYDVKM.

The CDR3 DNA reads TGTGCCAGCAGCTTAGGGGGCAGACCCTACGAGCAGTACTTC. Its translation is CASSLGGRPYEQYF. The J gene is TRBJ2-7, the V gene TRBV7-9; D is perhaps TRBD1 (5 bases). The CDR3 spans 14 residues. Trimming removed 1 base at V and 2 bases at J, with 9 bases between. Germline CDR1 reads SEHNR; CDR2 reads FQNEAQ (reference sequence).

A remark on this clone: At the DNA level, this CDR3 is encoded by other sequences in the same sample as well. The chain has TRBV6-6 and TRBJ2-2, with TRBD2 identical over 8 bases. V shed 2 bases, J shed 1 base, and the junction held 3 bases outside the gene matches. Germline V gives CDR1 MNHNY, CDR2 SVGAGI (reference sequence). This CDR3 spans 16 amino acids. CDR3 in amino acids: CASSYLLAGNTGELFF. The CDR3 nucleotides are TGTGCCAGCAGTTACCTTCTAGCGGGGAACACCGGGGAGCTGTTTTTT.

This chain links TRBV27 with TRBJ1-5; the D gene is possibly TRBD1 (5 bases). CDR3 length: 13 amino acids. The V end lost 6 bases, the J end lost 10 bases, and 16 bases lay between the germline ends. In germline, CDR1 is MNHEY, CDR2 SMNVEV (reference sequence). CDR3: CASRRQFLEPQHF. The CDR3 region has the DNA TGTGCCAGCAGACGACAGTTCCTTGAACCCCAGCATTTT.

The chain employs TRBV29-1 and TRBJ2-7; TRBD1 aligns across 7 bases. CDR1 is SQVTM and CDR2 is ANQGSEA in the germline V gene. Trimming at V came to 7 bases and at J to 5 bases, leaving 5 bases not matched to a gene. The CDR3 is made up of 11 amino acids. The CDR3 DNA sequence: TGCAGCGCCCACAGGGGCCACGAGCAGTACTTC. Translated, it gives CSAHRGHEQYF.

This rearrangement joins TRBV11-1 to TRBJ2-1; TRBD2 agrees at 13 bases. With V trimmed by 1 base and J by 6 bases, 6 bases remained unmatched. The CDR3 is made up of 17 amino acids. The germline V gene encodes CDR1 SGHAT and CDR2 FQDESV (reference sequence). CDR3: CASSLEGLAGDLNEQFF. DNA for the CDR3: TGTGCCAGCAGCTTAGAAGGACTAGCGGGGGACCTCAATGAGCAGTTCTTC.

This clone was seen only once. The chain combines TRBV28 with TRBJ2-7; 7 bases align to TRBD1. This CDR3 is built from 17 residues. The J segment lost 0 bases and the V segment lost 2 bases, leaving 10 bases of the junction unmatched. Germline V gene data show CDR1 as MDHEN and CDR2 as SYDVKM. CDR3 region: CASSLPMDRSSSYEQYF. In nucleotides, the CDR3 is TGTGCCAGCAGTTTACCTATGGACAGGTCCTCCTCCTACGAGCAGTACTTC.

This rearrangement joins TRBV28 to TRBJ2-1; D unclear. The CDR3 has 15 amino acids. V gave up 2 bases and J gave up 0 bases, with 8 bases separating them. Germline loops: CDR1 MDHEN, CDR2 SYDVKM. The CDR3 DNA reads as TGTGCCAGCAGTTTACGGGTCAGCTCCTACAATGAGCAGTTCTTC. It codes for CASSLRVSSYNEQFF. Full variable domain (outside the CDR3, taken from reference TRBV28 and TRBJ2-1): DVKVTQSSRYLVKRTGEKVFLECVQDMDHENMFWYRQDPGLGLRLIYFSYDVKMKEKGDIPEGYSVSREKKERFSLILESASTNQTSMYLCASSLRVSSYNEQFFGPGTRLTVL.

V and J are TRBV28 and TRBJ2-3; TRBD1 aligns across 10 bases. The V and J ends lost 3 bases and 4 bases, in that order; junction bases with no gene match: 7. From germline, CDR1 is MDHEN and CDR2 SYDVKM. The CDR3 consists of 16 residues. The CDR3 is CASSFAKGQGADTQYF. In nucleotides, the CDR3 is TGTGCCAGCAGTTTTGCGAAAGGACAGGGGGCAGATACGCAGTATTTT.

V and J are TRBV19 and TRBJ2-5, with 9 nucleotides matching TRBD2. The CDR3 contains 15 residues. Germline CDR1 is LNHDA and CDR2 is SQIVND (reference sequence). The J segment lost 7 bases and the V segment lost 1 base, leaving 7 bases of the junction unmatched. The CDR3 DNA reads as TGTGCCAGTAGTATAGTTAGCGGGGGCCGAGGGACCCAGTACTTC. It translates to CASSIVSGGRGTQYF.

This clone appeared once. CDR3 sequence: CASSGLLGQDGEKLFF. The CDR3 DNA is TGTGCCAGTAGCGGCCTCCTGGGACAGGACGGTGAAAAACTGTTTTTT. This chain links TRBV19 with TRBJ1-4; 8 bases are shared with TRBD1. Germline V gene sequence: CDR1 LNHDA, CDR2 SQIVND (reference sequence). CDR3 length: 16 amino acids. V was clipped by 6 bases and J by 7 bases; unmatched bases: 13.